The source of this TCR beta chain is a study of T-cell memory formation after mild COVID-19. Each CDR3 protein gets one entry after TCRdb re-called the 5' RACE reads with MiXCR. The sample contains over 120,000 distinct CDR3 sequences, less than 25% of which appear only once. Study-wide points: CD4+ contracting clones lay mainly in CM and EM, CD8+ ones in EMRA.

Points on this clonotype: Its specificity is not known.

Germline CDR1 is SQVTM and CDR2 is ANQGSEA. Deletions cut 3 bases from V and 2 bases from J, with 11 bases between. The CDR3 length is 15 residues. This clonotype was sampled from an adult woman who had mild COVID-19 (a few samples of this study predate the infection). Cell type and time point are not known. J is TRBJ2-6 and V is TRBV29-1; weak D call: TRBD2 (6 bases). Sequenced sample: PBMCs or a T cell subset sorted from them (not recorded which). CDR3 nucleotide sequence: TGCAGCGTTGAGGTTTGGGAGGCTGGGGCCAACGTCCTGACTTTC. Amino acids: CSVEVWEAGANVLTF.